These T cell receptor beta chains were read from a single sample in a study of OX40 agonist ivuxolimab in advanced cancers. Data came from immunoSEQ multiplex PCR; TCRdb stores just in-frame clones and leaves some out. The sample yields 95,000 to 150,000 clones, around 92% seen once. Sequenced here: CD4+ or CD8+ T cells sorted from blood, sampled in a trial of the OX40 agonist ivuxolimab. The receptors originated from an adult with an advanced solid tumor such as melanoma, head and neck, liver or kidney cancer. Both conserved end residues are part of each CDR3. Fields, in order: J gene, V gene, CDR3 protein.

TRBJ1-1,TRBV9,CASSANPENTEAFF
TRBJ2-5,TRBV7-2,CASSLGVALETQYF
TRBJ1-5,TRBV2,CASSEEEGGGQPQHF
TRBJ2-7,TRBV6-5,CASSYSASSYEQYF
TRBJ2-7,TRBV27,CASGQIYEQYF
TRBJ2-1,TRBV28,CASSLIQSSYNEQFF
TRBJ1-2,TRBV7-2,CASSSDRVLYGYTF
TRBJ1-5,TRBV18,CASSGVGDNQPQHF
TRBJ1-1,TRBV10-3,CAISELGGTEAFF
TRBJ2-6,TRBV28,CASISGANVLTF
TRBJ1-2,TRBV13,CASSENRGTENNYGYTF
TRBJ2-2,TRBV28,CASSKGGRDTGELFF
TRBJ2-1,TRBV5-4,CASSRGLTSHEQFF
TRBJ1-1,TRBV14,CASSHYREVTEAFF
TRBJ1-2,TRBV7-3,CASSLLPGQLNYGYTF
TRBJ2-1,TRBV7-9,CASHGGRPYNEQFF
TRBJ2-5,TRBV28,CASSLPTGVRETQYF
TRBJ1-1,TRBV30,CAWGLSGTQASAFF
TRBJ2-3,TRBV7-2,CASSLSRTTDTQYF
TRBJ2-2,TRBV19,CASSPGLPNTGELFF
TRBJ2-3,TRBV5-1,CASSLVGLNTDTQYF
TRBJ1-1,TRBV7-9,CASSLAFGALRSAEAFF
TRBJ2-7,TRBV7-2,CASVVGWGQDYEQYF
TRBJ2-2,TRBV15,CATSRGTRNTGELFF
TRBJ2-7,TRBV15,CATSRDSTGGYEQYF
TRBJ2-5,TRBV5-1,CASSGTGGRGWEQYF
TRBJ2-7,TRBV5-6,CASSLDLAGGNEQYF
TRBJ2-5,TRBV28,CASRDRVAETQYF
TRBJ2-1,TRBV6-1,CASSEGGLARYNEQFF
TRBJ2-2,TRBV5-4,CASSLAVQPANTGELFF
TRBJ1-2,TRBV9,CASSVLGLDGYTF
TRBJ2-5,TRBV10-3,CAISESGIQETQYF
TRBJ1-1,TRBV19,CASSVRGPNTEAFF
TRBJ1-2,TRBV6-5,CASSYSVTGGDYGYTF
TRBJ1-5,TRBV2,CASRPDAFSNQPQHF
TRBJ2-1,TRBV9,CASSVGGQANEQFF
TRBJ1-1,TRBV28,CASIPLVSGRAFF
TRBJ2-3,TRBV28,CASSLVTLSSTDTQYF
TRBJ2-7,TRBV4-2,CASSQQMTRDDEQYF
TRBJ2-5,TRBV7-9,CASSSPGGILLGETQYF
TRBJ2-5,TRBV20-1,CSARFQETQYF
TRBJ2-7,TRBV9,CASSVGGTLSYEQYF
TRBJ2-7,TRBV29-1,CSAGGLASYEQYF
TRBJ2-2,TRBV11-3,CASSLSYTGELFF
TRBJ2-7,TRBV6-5,CASSYGLAGPDEQYF